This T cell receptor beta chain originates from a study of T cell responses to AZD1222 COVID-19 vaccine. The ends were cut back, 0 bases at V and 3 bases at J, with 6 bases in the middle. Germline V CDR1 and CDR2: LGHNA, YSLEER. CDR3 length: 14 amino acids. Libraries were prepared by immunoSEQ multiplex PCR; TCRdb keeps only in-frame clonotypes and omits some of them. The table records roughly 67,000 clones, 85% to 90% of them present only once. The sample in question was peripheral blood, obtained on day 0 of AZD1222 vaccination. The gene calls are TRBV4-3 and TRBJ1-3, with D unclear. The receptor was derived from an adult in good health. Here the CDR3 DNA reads TGCGCCAGCAGCCAAGAATCCCTTGGAAACACCATATATTTT. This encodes CASSQESLGNTIYF.